This passage covers 28 T cell receptor beta chains from one sample sequenced in a study of cytomegalovirus exposure and HLA in healthy donors. Sequencing used immunoSEQ multiplex PCR; TCRdb keeps in-frame clones, though not all of them. The sample lists about 79,000 clones; 93% were seen once. The sample comprised PBMCs. These TCRs come from a woman aged 30 to 39 in good health and CMV-seronegative.

The CDR3 coding sequence is TGTGCCAGCAGCTTTGAGAAGACAGGGCTGTATTTT. Encoded protein: CASSFEKTGLYF. This chain links TRBV7-2 with TRBJ2-3; 7 nucleotides align to TRBD1. With V trimmed by 3 bases and J by 14 bases, 8 bases remained unmatched. Germline V gene data show CDR1 as SGHTA and CDR2 as FQGNSA. The CDR3 sequence is 12 residues long.

This clone was detected only once. The chain has TRBV7-2 and TRBJ2-5, with 8 bases aligning to TRBD2. Germline CDR1 SGHTA, CDR2 FQGNSA. CDR3 size: 14 residues. V lost 2 bases to trimming and J lost 5 bases; unmatched junction nucleotides: 4. The CDR3 bases are TGTGCCAGCAGCTTAAGCGGGAGAGGCGAGACCCAGTACTTC. It specifies CASSLSGRGETQYF.

The V call is TRBV18, the J call TRBJ1-2; TRBD1 might be the D (5 bases). V was shortened by 6 bases and J by 1 base, with 6 bases between the two germline ends. CDR3 length: 12 amino acids. Germline assignment: CDR1 KGHSH and CDR2 LQKENI. The CDR3 here is CASSDNNYGYTF. DNA of the CDR3: TGTGCCAGCTCGGACAATAACTATGGCTACACCTTC. Filled out from reference TRBV18 and TRBJ1-2, the complete variable domain reads NAGVMQNPRHLVRRRGQEARLRCSPMKGHSHVYWYRQLPEEGLKFMVYLQKENIIDESGMPKERFSAEFPKEGPSILRIQQVVRGDSAAYFCASSDNNYGYTFGSGTRLTVV.

The chain is built from TRBV18 and TRBJ1-5, with D unresolved. The CDR3 runs 14 residues. Trimming stripped 2 bases from V and 3 bases from J, with 8 bases between. Germline V gene lookup returns CDR1 KGHSH and CDR2 LQKENI. The CDR3 loop reads CASSPSVLNQPQHF. As DNA, the CDR3 is TGTGCCAGCTCACCATCTGTTCTCAATCAGCCCCAGCATTTT.

The rearrangement links TRBV7-2 to TRBJ2-7; maybe TRBD1 (6 bases). Germline CDR1 reads SGHTA; CDR2 reads FQGNSA. The CDR3 is 18 amino acids. Trimming took off 3 bases at V and 0 bases at J, with 21 bases between the two ends. The CDR3, as DNA: TGTGCCAGCAGCTTTAGACCGACTTCAGGGGCCAGCTCCTACGAGCAGTACTTC. Translating it yields CASSFRPTSGASSYEQYF.

The V gene is TRBV7-2, the J gene TRBJ1-5; 10 bases are a match to TRBD1. Germline V gene lookup returns CDR1 SGHTA and CDR2 FQGNSA. The CDR3 length is 18 residues. V dropped 5 bases and J dropped 1; count of bases not matched to a gene: 11. The CDR3 here is CASSPTKTGGWSNQPQHF. As DNA, the CDR3 is TGTGCCAGCAGCCCAACTAAGACAGGGGGCTGGAGCAATCAGCCCCAGCATTTT.

A single count supports this clone. The chain is built from TRBV30 and TRBJ2-2, with a weak D call TRBD1 (5 bases). The CDR3 loop spans 16 amino acids. V lost 0 bases and J lost 2, with 13 bases in between. Germline CDR1 reads GTSNPN; CDR2 reads SVGIG (reference sequence). The CDR3 coding sequence is TGTGCCTGGAGTGTACATGGCAGGGTAAACACCGGGGAGCTGTTTTTT. Translated, it gives CAWSVHGRVNTGELFF.

The chain joins TRBV6-1 to TRBJ2-1, with 8 bases matching TRBD2. The ends lost 5 bases at V and 4 bases at J; junction bases unmatched: 7. Germline V CDR1 and CDR2: MNHNS, SASEGT. This CDR3 has 15 amino acids. CDR3 protein: CASSFMTGGYNEQFF. The DNA for the CDR3 is TGTGCCAGCAGTTTTATGACGGGAGGGTACAATGAGCAGTTCTTC.

J is TRBJ1-2 and V is TRBV28; D is perhaps TRBD1 (6 bases). The germline gives CDR1 MDHEN, CDR2 SYDVKM. With 4 bases removed from V and 7 bases from J, the gap between germline ends came to 28 bases. CDR3 length: 18 amino acids. The CDR3: CASSSQTNIDRKVSGYTF. As DNA, the CDR3 is TGTGCCAGCAGTTCCCAAACCAACATAGACAGGAAGGTGTCTGGCTACACCTTC.

This sequence joins TRBV28 and TRBJ1-5, with D maybe TRBD1 (6 bases). CDR3 length: 15 residues. Germline V gene lookup returns CDR1 MDHEN and CDR2 SYDVKM. V lost 7 bases to trimming and J lost 7 bases, with 20 bases between them. The CDR3 loop reads CASTSGGGGKQPQHF. DNA of the CDR3: TGTGCCAGCACCTCGGGGGGAGGGGGAAAGCAGCCCCAGCATTTT.

This CDR3 reads CASSLTGGQKKLFF. In nucleotides, the CDR3 is TGTGCCAGCAGTTTAACAGGGGGCCAAAAAAAACTGTTTTTT. The chain recombines TRBV28 with TRBJ1-4; 9 positions match TRBD1. Germline assignment: CDR1 MDHEN and CDR2 SYDVKM. This CDR3 region has 14 residues. With V trimmed by 2 bases and J by 9 bases, 4 bases remained unmatched.

This chain links TRBV19 with TRBJ1-2; no firm D call. The V end was cut by 7 bases, the J end by 4 bases, with 10 bases between. The CDR3 totals 12 residues. The V gene's germline CDR1 is LNHDA and CDR2 SQIVND (reference sequence). CDR3 DNA: TGTGCCAGTATCCATAACAGCTATGGCTACACCTTC. It yields the protein CASIHNSYGYTF.

J is TRBJ2-3 and V is TRBV19; weak D call: TRBD2 (6 bases). Germline V gives CDR1 LNHDA, CDR2 SQIVND (reference sequence). Trimming removed 6 bases from V and 1 base from J, with 11 bases in between. The CDR3 spans 14 residues. CDR3: CASSREVGTDTQYF. The CDR3 nucleotides are TGTGCCAGTAGCAGGGAGGTCGGCACAGATACGCAGTATTTT.

The V gene is TRBV2, the J gene TRBJ2-5; D might be TRBD2 (7 bases). V lost 2 bases and J 11 bases, leaving 15 bases between the germline ends. The CDR3 is made up of 13 amino acids. Germline CDR1 is SNHLY and CDR2 is FYNNEI. The CDR3 region has the DNA TGTGCCAGCAGTGAAAACCGGGGGGCGTCTCAGTACTTC. It encodes CASSENRGASQYF. The full variable domain, in which reference TRBV2 and TRBJ2-5 provide the parts outside the CDR3, is EPEVTQTPSHQVTQMGQEVILRCVPISNHLYFYWYRQILGQKVEFLVSFYNNEISEKSEIFDDQFSVERPDGSNFTLKIRSTKLEDSAMYFCASSENRGASQYFGPGTRLLVL.

The chain carries TRBV5-4 and TRBJ2-1; TRBD2 aligns across 8 bases. Trimming at V came to 3 bases and at J to 10 bases, leaving 12 bases not matched to a gene. The CDR3 consists of 15 residues. CDR1 and CDR2 (germline): SGHNT, YYREEE (reference sequence). CDR3 protein: CASSSSGSRPIEQFF. CDR3 sequence (DNA): TGTGCCAGCAGCTCAAGCGGGAGCAGACCCATCGAGCAGTTCTTC.

The chain combines TRBV18 with TRBJ1-1; 12 bases are a match to TRBD1. V shed 5 bases and J 3 bases; nucleotides not matched to a gene: 13. The CDR3 extends over 18 amino acids. Looked up from germline, CDR1 is KGHSH and CDR2 is LQKENI. The CDR3 DNA follows: TGTGCCAGCTCAAGGACCGGGACAGGGGGCTTTGGGGACACTGAAGCTTTCTTT. The encoded protein is CASSRTGTGGFGDTEAFF.

CDR3 region: CAWSGLALHTQYF. The CDR3 region has the DNA TGTGCCTGGAGTGGACTAGCCCTCCATACGCAGTATTTT. The V gene is TRBV30, the J gene TRBJ2-3, with 7 bases lining up with TRBD2. J gave up 7 bases and V 1 base, and 5 bases lay outside the gene matches. The CDR3 contains 13 residues. Germline-derived CDR1 and CDR2 are GTSNPN and SVGIG (reference sequence).

This clone is a singleton in its sample. V and J are TRBV11-2 and TRBJ2-3; D might be TRBD2 (7 bases). The CDR3 is 17 residues long. Germline V CDR1 and CDR2: SGHAT, FQNNGV. V lost 1 base to trimming and J lost 3 bases, with 17 bases between them. The CDR3 DNA reads as TGTGCCAGCAGCTTAGTTGGGGGGGGGCCTGGGACAGATACGCAGTATTTT. It encodes CASSLVGGGPGTDTQYF.

The CDR3 loop reads CASSFRGFNNEQFF. The CDR3 coding sequence is TGTGCCAGCAGTTTTCGGGGGTTCAACAATGAGCAGTTCTTC. The chain employs TRBV6-5 and TRBJ2-1; D is perhaps TRBD2 (6 bases). The germline V gene encodes CDR1 MNHEY and CDR2 SVGAGI. The CDR3 has 14 amino acids. V lost 4 bases and J lost 5, with 12 bases in between.

This CDR3 reads CAWRSRSHSNEQFF. The CDR3 DNA is TGTGCCTGGAGAAGCAGGTCCCACAGCAATGAGCAGTTCTTC. The J gene is TRBJ2-1, the V gene TRBV30, with unresolved D. Trimming shortened V by 3 bases and J by 6 bases, and 15 bases separated the two germline ends. There are 14 residues in the CDR3. Per the germline V gene, CDR1 is GTSNPN and CDR2 is SVGIG (reference sequence). The complete variable domain, with remaining parts taken from reference TRBV30 and TRBJ2-1, reads SQTIHQWPATLVQPVGSPLSLECTVEGTSNPNLYWYRQAAGRGLQLLFYSVGIGQISSEVPQNLSASRPQDRQFILSSKKLLLSDSGFYLCAWRSRSHSNEQFFGPGTRLTVL.

This rearrangement joins TRBV30 to TRBJ1-5; maybe TRBD1 (6 bases). V lost 2 bases and J lost 5, with 25 bases in between. Germline CDR1 reads GTSNPN; CDR2 reads SVGIG (reference sequence). The CDR3 consists of 18 residues. As DNA, the CDR3 is TGTGCCTGGAGTCTCTCTCTGGGGGACACATCGGTCTATCAGCCCCAGCATTTT. Translation: CAWSLSLGDTSVYQPQHF.

The V and J genes are TRBV18 and TRBJ2-7; perhaps TRBD1 as D (5 bases). The V gene's germline CDR1 is KGHSH and CDR2 LQKENI. V lost 6 bases to trimming and J lost 5 bases, with 20 bases between them. CDR3 length: 15 residues. The CDR3 sequence is CASSRTAGSSHEQYF. The CDR3 bases are TGTGCCAGCTCTCGAACTGCAGGGTCGTCCCACGAGCAGTACTTC. The entire variable domain, with the rest obtained from reference TRBV18 and TRBJ2-7, is as follows: NAGVMQNPRHLVRRRGQEARLRCSPMKGHSHVYWYRQLPEEGLKFMVYLQKENIIDESGMPKERFSAEFPKEGPSILRIQQVVRGDSAAYFCASSRTAGSSHEQYFGPGTRLTVT.

V gene TRBV30 combines with J gene TRBJ2-7; possibly TRBD2 for D (6 bases). V lost 8 bases, J lost 4 bases, and 18 bases lay in between. CDR3 size: 13 residues. The germline V gene encodes CDR1 GTSNPN and CDR2 SVGIG (reference sequence). The CDR3 spells CALTRGPIYEQYF. The DNA of the CDR3 is TGTGCCCTGACGCGGGGACCGATATACGAGCAGTACTTC.

The rearrangement joins TRBV7-9 to TRBJ2-6; 9 bases match TRBD1. Germline CDR1 reads SEHNR; CDR2 reads FQNEAQ (reference sequence). The CDR3 sequence is 18 residues long. V gave up 2 bases and J gave up 0 bases; unmatched junction bases: 5. The CDR3 sequence is CASSLWGQGNSGANVLTF. The CDR3 DNA is TGTGCCAGCAGCTTATGGGGACAGGGAAACTCTGGGGCCAACGTCCTGACTTTC.

The chain combines TRBV15 with TRBJ2-3, with D possibly being TRBD2 (6 bases). The CDR3 totals 15 residues. Germline V gives CDR1 LNHNV, CDR2 YYDKDF (reference sequence). Trimming cost V 0 bases and J 6 bases, with 13 bases left between them. The CDR3 spells CATSRDVGGTDTQYF. CDR3 sequence (DNA): TGTGCCACCAGCAGAGATGTGGGCGGGACGGATACGCAGTATTTT.

The chain joins TRBV6-1 to TRBJ1-1; 8 positions match TRBD1. Germline V lookup: CDR1 MNHNS, CDR2 SASEGT. The CDR3 runs 17 residues. V lost 2 bases to trimming and J lost 5 bases; unmatched junction nucleotides: 13. CDR3 nucleotides: TGTGCCAGCAGTGAAAGAGGTTCAGGGGGCCCTGGGACTGAAGCTTTCTTT. Amino acid sequence: CASSERGSGGPGTEAFF.

J is TRBJ2-1 and V is TRBV5-1; D unclear. V was shortened by 0 bases and J by 0 bases, with 7 bases between the two germline ends. The CDR3 covers 15 residues. Germline CDR1 is SGHRS and CDR2 is YFSETQ. The CDR3 bases are TGCGCCAGCAGCTTGGGACAAAACTCCTACAATGAGCAGTTCTTC. It is translated as CASSLGQNSYNEQFF.

This chain uses TRBV12-5 with TRBJ2-7; TRBD1 matches at 7 bases. Germline V gene lookup returns CDR1 LGHNT and CDR2 FRNRAP. The V and J ends lost 6 bases and 3 bases, in that order; junction bases with no gene match: 5. CDR3 length: 13 amino acids. CDR3 coding DNA: TGTGCTAGTGGACTCGGGACAGTCTACGAGCAGTACTTC. Residues: CASGLGTVYEQYF.